The 16 T cell receptor beta chains presented below share a single source sample, sequenced in a study of blood T cell repertoires in COVID-19. The method was immunoSEQ multiplex PCR; TCRdb's version includes in-frame clones alone and lacks a portion of them. The data contain roughly 330,000 clones, 87% of them singletons. Sequencing was carried out using PBMCs or T cells enriched from blood (not recorded which). These receptors all come from a woman aged 25 to 39 who had recovered from COVID-19.

Of note for this clone: One junction end disagrees with the germline gene, perhaps due to a read error. The chain recombines TRBV7-9 with TRBJ2-4, with D possibly matching TRBD2 (6 bases). The CDR3 covers 17 residues. The V gene's germline CDR1 is SEHNR and CDR2 FQNEAQ (reference sequence). In DNA, the CDR3 is TGTGCCAGCAGCTTAGATGGTCTGGGGCGGGGCAAACACATTCAGTACTTC. The encoded protein is CASSLDGLGRGKHIQYF.

The rearrangement joins TRBV5-1 to TRBJ1-1; no definite D call. The CDR3 loop spans 15 amino acids. Trimming took off 4 bases at V and 0 bases at J, with 13 bases between the two ends. CDR1 and CDR2 (germline): SGHRS, YFSETQ. This CDR3 reads CASSLSQQVNTEAFF. DNA of the CDR3: TGCGCCAGCAGCCTATCCCAGCAGGTGAACACTGAAGCTTTCTTT.

The chain carries TRBV19 and TRBJ1-5; the D gene is possibly TRBD1 (5 bases). V was shortened by 5 bases and J by 6 bases, with 20 bases between the two germline ends. Germline V gene data show CDR1 as LNHDA and CDR2 as SQIVND (reference sequence). CDR3 length equals 16 residues. Here the CDR3 DNA reads TGTGCCAGTAGTTTTATGGACCGCGGGGCCCCTCAGCCCCAGCATTTT. The encoded protein is CASSFMDRGAPQPQHF.

Written as DNA, the CDR3 is TGTGCCAGCAGCTTCCCTACGTTTCGGGATTTTGGCTACACCTTC. Protein: CASSFPTFRDFGYTF. The chain uses TRBV5-8 and TRBJ1-2; D not certain. Germline CDR1 reads SGHTS; CDR2 reads YDEGEE. The V end was cut by 2 bases, the J end by 7 bases, with 18 bases between. The CDR3 covers 15 residues.

This chain connects TRBV5-6 to TRBJ2-2, with D possibly TRBD2 on 5 matching bases. The CDR3 covers 15 residues. V was shortened by 3 bases and J by 3 bases, with 12 bases between the two germline ends. CDR1 SGHDT and CDR2 YYEEEE come from the germline V gene. The DNA for the CDR3 is TGTGCCAGCAGCTCGACGGGGAGTTACACCGGGGAGCTGTTTTTT. Translated: CASSSTGSYTGELFF.

The chain carries TRBV19 and TRBJ1-5; tentatively, D is TRBD1 (6 bases). This CDR3 region has 13 residues. The germline V gene has CDR1 LNHDA and CDR2 SQIVND (reference sequence). V shed 5 bases and J shed 6 bases, with 11 bases lying between them. This chain's CDR3 is CASSAQGSQPQHF. As DNA, the CDR3 is TGTGCCAGTAGTGCACAGGGAAGTCAGCCCCAGCATTTT.

The chain employs TRBV6-2 or TRBV6-3 and TRBJ2-3; 7 positions match TRBD1. The CDR3 consists of 14 residues. The germline V gene encodes CDR1 MNHEY and CDR2 SVGEGT. Trimming removed 4 bases from V and 4 bases from J; junction bases left unmatched: 5. This CDR3 reads CASSSDRAADTQYF. The CDR3 coding sequence is TGTGCCAGCAGTTCAGACAGGGCCGCAGATACGCAGTATTTT.

This clone was detected once. The J gene is TRBJ2-7, the V gene TRBV27; D possibly corresponds to TRBD1 (6 bases). The germline V gene encodes CDR1 MNHEY and CDR2 SMNVEV (reference sequence). Deletions cut 6 bases from V and 2 bases from J, with 17 bases between. The CDR3 loop spans 15 amino acids. As DNA, the CDR3 is TGTGCCAGCAGCCCCCGGGACACCTCGGCCTACGAGCAGTACTTC. Its translation: CASSPRDTSAYEQYF.

V gene TRBV7-9 combines with J gene TRBJ2-3; 7 positions agree with TRBD1. The CDR3 spans 14 residues. From germline, CDR1 is SEHNR and CDR2 FQNEAQ (reference sequence). Trimming cost V 4 bases and J 0 bases; bases outside gene matches: 1. CDR3 loop: CASSSGQSTDTQYF. The CDR3 bases are TGTGCCAGCAGCTCGGGACAGAGCACAGATACGCAGTATTTT.

The chain has TRBV7-9 and TRBJ2-5, with 9 bases fitting TRBD2. Germline trimming cut 1 base from V and 5 bases from J; bases unmatched to any gene: 5. Germline V gene sequence: CDR1 SEHNR, CDR2 FQNEAQ (reference sequence). The CDR3 is made up of 15 amino acids. The CDR3 here is CASSLEAGGAETQYF. The CDR3 nucleotides read TGTGCCAGCAGCTTAGAAGCGGGGGGTGCTGAGACCCAGTACTTC.

The sample holds one count of this clone. J is TRBJ1-3 and V is TRBV18; no clear D. Germline CDR1 and CDR2: KGHSH and LQKENI. CDR3 size: 15 residues. V dropped 0 bases and J dropped 8 bases, with 14 bases sitting between them. The CDR3 DNA sequence: TGTGCCAGCTCACCACCGGTGGGAGGATTAGACACCATATATTTT. It specifies CASSPPVGGLDTIYF.

Details on this clone: This same CDR3 is encoded by further DNA sequences in the sample. This chain joins TRBV5-8 and TRBJ1-5; 7 bases align to TRBD1. Germline V gene sequence: CDR1 SGHTS, CDR2 YDEGEE. V gave up 2 bases and J gave up 1 base; unmatched junction bases: 0. The CDR3 has 14 amino acids. The CDR3 loop reads CASSLQGSNQPQHF. The CDR3 bases are TGTGCCAGCAGCTTACAGGGGAGCAATCAGCCCCAGCATTTT.

This chain connects TRBV4-3 to TRBJ2-3; D is unclear. Per germline, CDR1 LGHNA and CDR2 YSLEER. The CDR3 runs to 15 residues. Trimming pared 0 bases from V and 3 bases from J, leaving 10 bases between. The CDR3 is CASSQDAARTDTQYF. CDR3 nucleotides: TGCGCCAGCAGCCAAGATGCGGCTAGGACAGATACGCAGTATTTT.

This chain connects TRBV29-1 to TRBJ2-1, with 7 bases aligning to TRBD1. Trimming at V came to 7 bases and at J to 9 bases, leaving 6 bases not matched to a gene. The germline V gene encodes CDR1 SQVTM and CDR2 ANQGSEA. The CDR3 is 11 residues long. CDR3 sequence (DNA): TGCAGCGGCGACAGGGCGGGTGAGCAGTTCTTC. It specifies CSGDRAGEQFF.

V usage is TRBV11-1 and J usage is TRBJ1-4; weak D call: TRBD1 (5 bases). Trimming shortened V by 3 bases and J by 8 bases, and 13 bases separated the two germline ends. CDR3 size: 14 residues. Germline V CDR1 and CDR2: SGHAT, FQDESV (reference sequence). CDR3 sequence reads: CASSLRQQDEKLFF. In DNA form, the CDR3 reads TGTGCCAGCAGCTTGCGACAGCAGGACGAAAAACTGTTTTTT. The entire variable domain, with the rest obtained from reference TRBV11-1 and TRBJ1-4, is as follows: EAEVAQSPRYKITEKSQAVAFWCDPISGHATLYWYRQILGQGPELLVQFQDESVVDDSQLPKDRFSAERLKGVDSTLKIQPAELGDSAMYLCASSLRQQDEKLFFGSGTQLSVL.

This clone was detected only once. A read error may produce the germline difference seen at one junction end. The same CDR3 is also encoded by other DNA sequences in this sample. The rearrangement uses TRBV5-5 and TRBJ1-5; no firm D call. Per germline, CDR1 SGHKS and CDR2 YYEKEE (reference sequence). The CDR3 has 13 residues. In DNA, the CDR3 is TGTGCCAGCAGCTTGGATAGCCATCAGCCCCAGCATTTT. Residues: CASSLDSHQPQHF.